This TCR beta chain is from a study of blood T cell repertoires in COVID-19. Study overall: COVID-19 samples, acute and convalescent, were from the United States, Italy and Spain. From T cells, B-cell-depleted T cells, or PBMCs came the material, which was cDNA or gDNA.

The germline V gene encodes CDR1 SNHLY and CDR2 FYNNEI. The CDR3 is made up of 14 amino acids. V was shortened by 1 base and J by 7 bases, with 11 bases between the two germline ends. As processed by the authors: Reference gene primers were amplified, and this amplification served to estimate nucleated cell counts. Method: immunoSEQ multiplex PCR; TCRdb's copy keeps in-frame clones and lacks some. The V and J calls and the clone size are those of that table, but D and trimming were determined from the DNA. Of some 200,000 clones listed, about 76% are singletons. The rearrangement links TRBV2 to TRBJ1-5; possibly TRBD1 for D (6 bases). The TCR originated in a woman aged 50 to 60 with active or convalescent COVID-19. Sequencing was carried out using peripheral blood. DNA for the CDR3: TGTGCCAGCAGTGAAGACCAGGGGAACCAGCCCCAGCATTTT. Amino acids: CASSEDQGNQPQHF.